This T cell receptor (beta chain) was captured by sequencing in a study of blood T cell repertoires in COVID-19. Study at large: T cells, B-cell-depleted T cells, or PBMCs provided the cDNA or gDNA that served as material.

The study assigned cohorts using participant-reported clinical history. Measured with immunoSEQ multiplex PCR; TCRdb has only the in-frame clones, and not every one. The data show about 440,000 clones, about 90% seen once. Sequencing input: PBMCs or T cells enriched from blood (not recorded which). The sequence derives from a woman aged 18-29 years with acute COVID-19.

CDR3 in DNA: TGTGCCAGCAGCTTAGGCAGGGGAAGGACCGGGGAGCTGTTTTTT. Translating gives CASSLGRGRTGELFF. The rearrangement joins TRBV7-9 to TRBJ2-2; TRBD1 is a possible D gene (6 bases). Trimming removed 1 base from V and 5 bases from J, with 11 bases in between. Germline CDR1 is SEHNR and CDR2 is FQNEAQ (reference sequence). The CDR3 is made up of 15 amino acids.